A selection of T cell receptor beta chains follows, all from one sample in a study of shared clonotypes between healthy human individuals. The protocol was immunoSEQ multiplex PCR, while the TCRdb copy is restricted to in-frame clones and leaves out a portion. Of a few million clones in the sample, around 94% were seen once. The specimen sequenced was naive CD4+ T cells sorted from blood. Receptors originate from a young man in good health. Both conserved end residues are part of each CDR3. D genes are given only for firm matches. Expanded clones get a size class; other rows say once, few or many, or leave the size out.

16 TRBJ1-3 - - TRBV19 CASSMNGVNSGNTIYF TGTGCCAGTAGTATGAATGGCGTTAACTCTGGAAACACCATATATTTT
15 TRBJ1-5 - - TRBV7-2 CASSKGGLSNQPQHF TGTGCCAGCAGCAAAGGAGGGTTAAGCAATCAGCCCCAGCATTTT
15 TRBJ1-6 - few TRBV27 CASSLPGQINSPLHF TGTGCCAGCAGTTTACCAGGGCAGATTAATTCACCCCTCCACTTT
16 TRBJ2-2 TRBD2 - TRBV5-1 CASSLWAPGGIEELFF TGCGCCAGCAGCTTGTGGGCCCCCGGGGGGATAGAGGAGCTGTTTTTT
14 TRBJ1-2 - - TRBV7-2 CASSPRIAGWGYTF TGTGCCAGCAGCCCCCGAATTGCGGGCTGGGGCTACACCTTC
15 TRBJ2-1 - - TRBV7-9 CASSSIKGPYNEQFF TGTGCCAGCAGCTCGATAAAGGGACCTTACAATGAGCAGTTCTTC
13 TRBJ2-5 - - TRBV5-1 CASSLGGQETQYF TGCGCCAGCAGTTTGGGAGGCCAAGAGACCCAGTACTTC
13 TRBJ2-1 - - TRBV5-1 CASRVASENEQFF TGCGCCAGCAGAGTTGCTAGCGAGAATGAGCAGTTCTTC
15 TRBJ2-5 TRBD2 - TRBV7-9 CASTPGLAGQETQYF TGTGCCAGCACCCCGGGACTAGCTGGCCAAGAGACCCAGTACTTC
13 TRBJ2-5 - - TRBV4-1 CASSQVPPGTQYF TGCGCCAGCAGCCAAGTCCCCCCCGGGACCCAGTACTTC
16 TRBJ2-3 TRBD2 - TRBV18 CASSLTSGGDTDTQYF TGTGCCAGCTCACTTACTAGCGGGGGAGACACAGATACGCAGTATTTT
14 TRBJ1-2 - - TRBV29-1 CSVDRASENYGYTF TGCAGCGTTGACAGGGCGAGCGAAAACTATGGCTACACCTTC
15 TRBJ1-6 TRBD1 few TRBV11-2 CASSSPRGTDSPLHF TGTGCCAGCAGCTCCCCACGAGGGACAGATTCACCCCTCCACTTT
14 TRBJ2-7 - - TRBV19 CASSVSTVSYEQYF TGTGCCAGTAGTGTCTCGACAGTTTCCTACGAGCAGTACTTC
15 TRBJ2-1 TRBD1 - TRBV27 CASSGQGLTYNEQFF TGTGCCAGCAGTGGACAGGGATTGACCTACAATGAGCAGTTCTTC
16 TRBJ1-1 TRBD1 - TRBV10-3 CAISEGSEGGNTEAFF TGTGCCATCAGTGAGGGGAGCGAAGGGGGCAACACTGAAGCTTTCTTT
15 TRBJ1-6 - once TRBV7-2 CASTRRSSYNSPLHF TGTGCCAGCACCCGACGGAGCTCCTATAATTCACCCCTCCACTTT
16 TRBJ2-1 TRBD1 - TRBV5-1 CASSLAGTGTYNEQFF TGCGCCAGCAGCTTGGCGGGGACAGGTACCTACAATGAGCAGTTCTTC
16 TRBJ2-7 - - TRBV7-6 CASSLMRVAAPYEQYF TGTGCCAGCAGCTTAATGCGTGTGGCGGCACCCTACGAGCAGTACTTC
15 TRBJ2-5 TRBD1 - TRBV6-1 CASSDMGQAKETQYF TGTGCCAGCAGTGATATGGGACAGGCGAAGGAGACCCAGTACTTC
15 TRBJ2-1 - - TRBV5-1 CASRTVGGNYNEQFF TGCGCCAGCAGAACGGTGGGGGGAAACTACAATGAGCAGTTCTTC